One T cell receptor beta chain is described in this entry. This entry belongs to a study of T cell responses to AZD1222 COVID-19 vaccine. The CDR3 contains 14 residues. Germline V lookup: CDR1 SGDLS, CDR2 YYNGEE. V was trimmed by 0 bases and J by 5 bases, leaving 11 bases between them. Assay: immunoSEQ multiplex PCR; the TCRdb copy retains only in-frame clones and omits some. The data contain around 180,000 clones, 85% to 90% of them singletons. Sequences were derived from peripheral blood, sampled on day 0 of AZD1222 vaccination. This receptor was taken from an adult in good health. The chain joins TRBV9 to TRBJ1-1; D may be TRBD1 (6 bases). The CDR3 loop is CASSVVGGGTEAFF. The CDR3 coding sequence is TGTGCCAGCAGCGTAGTGGGGGGCGGAACTGAAGCTTTCTTT. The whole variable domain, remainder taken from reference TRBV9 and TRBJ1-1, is DSGVTQTPKHLITATGQRVTLRCSPRSGDLSVYWYQQSLDQGLQFLIQYYNGEERAKGNILERFSAQQFPDLHSELNLSSLELGDSALYFCASSVVGGGTEAFFGQGTRLTVV.